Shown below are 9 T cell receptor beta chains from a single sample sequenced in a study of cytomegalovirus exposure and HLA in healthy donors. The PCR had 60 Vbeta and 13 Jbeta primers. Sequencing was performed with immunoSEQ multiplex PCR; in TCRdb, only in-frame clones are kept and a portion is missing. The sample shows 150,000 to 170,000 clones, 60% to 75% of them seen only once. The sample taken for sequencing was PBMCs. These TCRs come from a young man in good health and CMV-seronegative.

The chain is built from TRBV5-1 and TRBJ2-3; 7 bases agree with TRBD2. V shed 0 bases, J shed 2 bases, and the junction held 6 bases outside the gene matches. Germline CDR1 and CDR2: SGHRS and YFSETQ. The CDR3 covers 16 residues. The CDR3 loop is CASSLVGRGNTDTQYF. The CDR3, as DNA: TGCGCCAGCAGCTTGGTAGGGCGGGGGAACACAGATACGCAGTATTTT.

The CDR3 sequence: CASSLELRSPLHF. DNA for the CDR3: TGTGCCAGCAGCCTAGAGCTACGCTCACCCCTCCACTTT. The chain couples TRBV5-4 to TRBJ1-6; D uncertain. CDR3 size: 13 residues. Germline V gives CDR1 SGHNT, CDR2 YYREEE (reference sequence). The V and J ends lost 4 bases and 10 bases respectively, with 12 bases between them.

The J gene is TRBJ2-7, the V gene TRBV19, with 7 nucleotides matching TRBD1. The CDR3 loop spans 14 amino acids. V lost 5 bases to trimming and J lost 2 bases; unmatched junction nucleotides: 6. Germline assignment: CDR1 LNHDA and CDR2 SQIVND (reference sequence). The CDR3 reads CASSRRGGPYEQYF. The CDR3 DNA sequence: TGTGCCAGTAGTCGCCGAGGGGGCCCCTACGAGCAGTACTTC.

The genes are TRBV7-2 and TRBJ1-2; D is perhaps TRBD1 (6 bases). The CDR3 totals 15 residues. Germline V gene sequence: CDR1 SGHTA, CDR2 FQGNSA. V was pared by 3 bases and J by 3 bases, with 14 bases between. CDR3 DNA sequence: TGTGCCAGCAGCTTGTGGGGGCCCCTCTACTATGGCTACACCTTC. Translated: CASSLWGPLYYGYTF.

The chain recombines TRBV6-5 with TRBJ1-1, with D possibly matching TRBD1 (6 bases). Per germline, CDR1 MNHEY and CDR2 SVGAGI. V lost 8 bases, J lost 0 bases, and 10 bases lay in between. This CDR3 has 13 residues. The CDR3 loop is CASAGTLNTEAFF. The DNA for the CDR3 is TGTGCCAGCGCTGGGACACTGAACACTGAAGCTTTCTTT.

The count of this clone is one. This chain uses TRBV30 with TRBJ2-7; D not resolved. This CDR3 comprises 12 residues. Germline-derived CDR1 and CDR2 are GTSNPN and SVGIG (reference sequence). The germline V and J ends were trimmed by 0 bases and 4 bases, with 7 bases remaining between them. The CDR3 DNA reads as TGTGCCTGGAGTGTGTACGGGTACGAGCAGTACTTC. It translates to CAWSVYGYEQYF.

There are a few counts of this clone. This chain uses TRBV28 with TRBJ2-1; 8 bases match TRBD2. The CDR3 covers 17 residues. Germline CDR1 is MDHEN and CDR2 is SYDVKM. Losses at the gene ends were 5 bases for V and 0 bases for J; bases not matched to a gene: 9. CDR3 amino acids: CASSRLATTSSYNEQFF. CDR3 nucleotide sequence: TGTGCCAGCAGTCGACTAGCGACCACCAGCTCCTACAATGAGCAGTTCTTC.

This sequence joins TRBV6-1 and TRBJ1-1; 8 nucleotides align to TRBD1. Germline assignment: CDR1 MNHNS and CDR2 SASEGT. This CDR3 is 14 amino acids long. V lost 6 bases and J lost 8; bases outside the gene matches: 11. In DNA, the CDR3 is TGTGCCAGCAGAAGATCTGGACAGGGAGGAGAAGCTTTCTTT. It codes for CASRRSGQGGEAFF.

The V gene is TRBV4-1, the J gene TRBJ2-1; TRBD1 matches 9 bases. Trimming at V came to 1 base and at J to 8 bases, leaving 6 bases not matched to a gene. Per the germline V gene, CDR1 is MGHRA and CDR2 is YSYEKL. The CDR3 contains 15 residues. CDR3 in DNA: TGCGCCAGCAGCCAAGCCGGGACAGGGCTGGATGAGCAGTTCTTC. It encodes CASSQAGTGLDEQFF.